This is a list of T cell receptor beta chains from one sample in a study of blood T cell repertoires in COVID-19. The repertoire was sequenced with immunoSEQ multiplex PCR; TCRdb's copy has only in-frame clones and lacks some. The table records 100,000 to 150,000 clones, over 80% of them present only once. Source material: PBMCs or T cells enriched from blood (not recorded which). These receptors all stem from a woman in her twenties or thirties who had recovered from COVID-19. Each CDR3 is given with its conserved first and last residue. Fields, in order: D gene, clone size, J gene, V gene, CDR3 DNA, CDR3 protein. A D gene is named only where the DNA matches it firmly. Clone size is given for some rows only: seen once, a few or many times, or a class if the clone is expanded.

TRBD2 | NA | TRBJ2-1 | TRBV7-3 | TGTGCCAGCAGCTTAGATTCCGGGCGGGAGGGGAGGAATGAGCAGTTCTTC | CASSLDSGREGRNEQFF
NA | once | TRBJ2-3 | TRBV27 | TGTGCCAGCAGTCCAAGGGGACTGCTACCAGATACGCAGTATTTT | CASSPRGLLPDTQYF
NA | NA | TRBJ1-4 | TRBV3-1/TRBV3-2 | TGTGCCAGCACCAGGTCCGGGGCAACTAATGAAAAACTGTTTTTT | CASTRSGATNEKLFF
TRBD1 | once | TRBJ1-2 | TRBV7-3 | TGTGCCAGCAGCTTATACTCGGACAGGTCCTATCGTGGCTACACCTTC | CASSLYSDRSYRGYTF
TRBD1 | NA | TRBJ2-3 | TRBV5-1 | TGCGCCAGCAGCTTAAGGACAGGGGGCGGGTATACGCAGTATTTT | CASSLRTGGGYTQYF
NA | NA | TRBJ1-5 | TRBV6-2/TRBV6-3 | TGTGCCAGCAGTCGACAGTATAGCAATCAGCCCCAGCATTTT | CASSRQYSNQPQHF
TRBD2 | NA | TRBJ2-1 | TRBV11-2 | TGTGCCAGCAGCTACGGGACTAGCGGAAATGAGCAGTTCTTC | CASSYGTSGNEQFF
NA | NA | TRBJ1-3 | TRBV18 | TGTGCCAGCTCACCCGTGCTCCTATCTGGAAACACCATATATTTT | CASSPVLLSGNTIYF
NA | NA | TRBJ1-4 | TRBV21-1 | TGTGCCAGCAGCAAATGTCGGCGAGAACAGGCTGATAATGAAAAACTGTTTTTT | CASSKCRREQADNEKLFF
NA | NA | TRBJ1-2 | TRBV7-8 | TGTGCCAGCAGCTTAGGGGCCAGGGGCGCCTATGGCTACACCTTC | CASSLGARGAYGYTF
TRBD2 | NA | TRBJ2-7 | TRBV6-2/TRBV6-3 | TGTGCCAGCAGTTACGGGACTAGCGGCTACGAGCAGTACTTC | CASSYGTSGYEQYF
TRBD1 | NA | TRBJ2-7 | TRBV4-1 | TGCGCCAGCAGCCAGCCGACAGGGAGCTCCTACGAGCAGTACTTC | CASSQPTGSSYEQYF
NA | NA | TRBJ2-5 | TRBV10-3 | TGTGCCATCAGTGAGGATAGCTTGAAGACCCAGTACTTC | CAISEDSLKTQYF